Reported below is one T cell receptor (beta chain). The germline V and J ends were trimmed by 3 bases and 4 bases, with 5 bases remaining between them. This CDR3 has 11 amino acids. CDR1 and CDR2 from the germline V gene are SGHDT and YYEEEE. The data belong to a study of blood T cell repertoires in COVID-19. Overall study: COVID-19 samples from acute and convalescent phases originated in the United States, Italy and Spain.

Original analysis: Amplification with reference gene primers provided the estimates of nucleated cell counts. The assay was immunoSEQ multiplex PCR, and TCRdb's table has in-frame clones only and misses some. The V and J calls and clone size are taken from that table; D and trimming were inferred from the DNA. Seen here are about 400,000 clones, over 75% observed once, and the top ten hold 0.97%. Participants came from about two dozen US areas, aged roughly 18 to 95 years. Cohort allocation depended upon clinical history that participants reported. Sequences were obtained from PBMCs or T cells enriched from blood (not recorded which). The receptor was derived from a woman aged 25 to 39 with acute COVID-19. The V call is TRBV5-6, the J call TRBJ2-7; no clear D. The CDR3 reads CASSSSYEQYF. The CDR3 DNA reads TGTGCCAGCAGCTCCTCTTACGAGCAGTACTTC.